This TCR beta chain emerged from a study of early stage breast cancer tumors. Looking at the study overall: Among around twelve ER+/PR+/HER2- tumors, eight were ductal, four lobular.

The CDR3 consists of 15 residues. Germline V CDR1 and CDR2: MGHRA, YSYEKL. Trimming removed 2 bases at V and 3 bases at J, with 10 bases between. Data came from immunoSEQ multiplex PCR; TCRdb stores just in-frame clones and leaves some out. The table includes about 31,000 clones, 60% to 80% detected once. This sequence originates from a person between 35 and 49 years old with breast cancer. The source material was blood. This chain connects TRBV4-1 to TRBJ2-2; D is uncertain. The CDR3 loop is CASSQSPGYTGELFF. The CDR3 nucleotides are TGCGCCAGCAGCCAATCCCCGGGTTACACCGGGGAGCTGTTTTTT.